Described below is a single TCR beta chain sequence and its context. The CDR3 runs 17 residues. The V segment lost 0 bases and the J segment 8 bases; nucleotides outside the gene matches: 10. Germline V gene sequence: CDR1 SGHTA, CDR2 FQGNSA. This sample was included in a study of blood T cell repertoires in COVID-19. About the study: Researchers got acute and convalescent COVID-19 samples from the United States, Italy and Spain. The cDNA or gDNA used as material had been derived from T cells, B-cell-depleted T cells, or PBMCs.

As handled by the study authors: Amplification of reference gene primers provided the estimated nucleated cell counts. Assay used: immunoSEQ multiplex PCR; TCRdb lists only in-frame clones, some missing. The V and J calls and clone size are taken from that table; D and trimming were inferred from the DNA. The sample contains fewer than 35,000 clones, approximately 85% of which appear only once. The clonotype originates from a man of 80 years or more with active COVID-19. Sequencing used peripheral blood. This chain links TRBV7-2 with TRBJ2-1; 10 positions agree with TRBD2. The CDR3 DNA reads TGTGCCAGCAGCTTAGCGTCGGGGGCTAGCGGGGGACATGAGCAGTTCTTC. This codes for CASSLASGASGGHEQFF.